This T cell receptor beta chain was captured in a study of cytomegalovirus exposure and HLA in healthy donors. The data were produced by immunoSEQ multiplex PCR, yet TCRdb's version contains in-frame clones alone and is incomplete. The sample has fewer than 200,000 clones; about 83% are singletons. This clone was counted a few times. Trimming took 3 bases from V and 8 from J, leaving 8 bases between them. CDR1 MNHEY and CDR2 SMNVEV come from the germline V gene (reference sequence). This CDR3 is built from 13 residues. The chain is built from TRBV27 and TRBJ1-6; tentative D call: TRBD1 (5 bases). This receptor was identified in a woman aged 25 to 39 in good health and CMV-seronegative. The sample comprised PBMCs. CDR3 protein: CASSFRDYSPLHF. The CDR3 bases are TGTGCCAGCAGTTTTCGGGACTATTCACCCCTCCACTTT.